Sequencing of this T cell receptor (beta chain) was carried out in a study of blood T cell repertoires in COVID-19. Study-wide context: PBMCs, B-cell-depleted T cells, or T cells were the source of the cDNA or gDNA that made up the material.

Germline loops: CDR1 DFQATT, CDR2 SNEGSKA (reference sequence). The CDR3 runs 11 residues. V gave up 3 bases and J gave up 7 bases, with 7 bases separating them. Enrollees, about 18 to 89 years old, lived in 24 US areas. Cohort placement rested on clinical history that participants reported themselves. Only in-frame clones appear in the TCRdb table, and some are missing; sequencing was by immunoSEQ multiplex PCR. In the table there are roughly 200,000 clones, roughly 88% of which are singletons. This chain connects TRBV20-1 to TRBJ2-1; D is unclear. Sequences were obtained from PBMCs or T cells enriched from blood (not recorded which). The sequence was collected from a man aged 40-49 years with acute COVID-19. CDR3 DNA: TGCAGTGCTAGTTCCGGGAATGAGCAGTTCTTC. Translation gives CSASSGNEQFF.